These 27 T cell receptor beta chains were sequenced from one sample in a study of T cell responses to AZD1222 COVID-19 vaccine (dated by TCRdb to 2020 to 2023). Read against the paper, the sample's time point label means: about 28 days (+/-7) after the second vaccine dose. Library preparation employed the immunoSEQ multiplex PCR assay. TCRdb stores this immuneACCESS table with in-frame sequences only. Part of the clones is absent; in the studies checked, under half of the shortfall reflects unresolved V genes, and no reason is known for the rest. The sample table contains 150,000 to 200,000 clones; only one count was recorded for roughly 94% of them. Just over 5% of the sample is held by the ten biggest clonotypes. The source was peripheral blood, collected 28 days after the second AZD1222 dose. The receptors derive from an adult who received the AZD1222 COVID-19 vaccine.

This sequence joins TRBV7-3 and TRBJ1-1, with 8 bases fitting TRBD1. V shed 5 bases and J 4 bases; nucleotides not matched to a gene: 3. CDR1 and CDR2 (germline): SGHTA, FQGTGA. The CDR3 has 13 amino acids. The CDR3 here is CASSIQGATEAFF. The CDR3 DNA reads as TGTGCCAGCAGCATCCAGGGGGCCACTGAAGCTTTCTTT. The variable domain in full, completed from reference TRBV7-3 and TRBJ1-1, reads GAGVSQTPSNKVTEKGKYVELRCDPISGHTALYWYRQSLGQGPEFLIYFQGTGAADDSGLPNDRFFAVRPEGSVSTLKIQRTERGDSAVYLCASSIQGATEAFFGQGTRLTVV.

This sequence joins TRBV7-9 and TRBJ1-1; D is perhaps TRBD1 (5 bases). The CDR3 has 13 residues. Germline V gives CDR1 SEHNR, CDR2 FQNEAQ (reference sequence). V was pared by 1 base and J by 7 bases, with 10 bases between. CDR3 loop: CASSLVAGSEAFF. DNA for the CDR3: TGTGCCAGCAGCTTAGTGGCAGGGAGTGAAGCTTTCTTT.

This clone was observed once. The genes are TRBV11-2 and TRBJ1-1; TRBD1 matches 7 bases. Germline V lookup: CDR1 SGHAT, CDR2 FQNNGV. Trimming cost V 0 bases and J 0 bases; bases outside gene matches: 1. The CDR3 is made up of 15 amino acids. The CDR3 DNA sequence: TGTGCCAGCAGCTTAGAGGGGACAGTGAACACTGAAGCTTTCTTT. Its translation is CASSLEGTVNTEAFF.

This clone has a single count. The J gene is TRBJ2-7, the V gene TRBV29-1, with 11 bases lining up with TRBD2. J was trimmed by 3 bases and V by 6 bases; bases with no gene match: 7. CDR3 length: 14 residues. Germline V CDR1 and CDR2: SQVTM, ANQGSEA. CDR3 sequence: CSVPGTSGLYEQYF. In nucleotides, the CDR3 is TGCAGCGTGCCCGGGACTAGCGGACTCTACGAGCAGTACTTC.

This chain uses TRBV27 with TRBJ2-7; possibly TRBD2 for D (5 bases). CDR1 is MNHEY and CDR2 is SMNVEV in the germline V gene (reference sequence). V lost 3 bases, J lost 3 bases, and 9 bases lay in between. The CDR3 is 13 residues long. In nucleotides, the CDR3 is TGTGCCAGCAGTTTCGGAGCGGACTACGAGCAGTACTTC. It specifies CASSFGADYEQYF.

V and J are TRBV5-1 and TRBJ1-2; 8 bases map to TRBD1. Per the germline V gene, CDR1 is SGHRS and CDR2 is YFSETQ. CDR3 length: 13 residues. V lost 4 bases, J lost 6 bases, and 5 bases stayed unmatched. The CDR3 sequence: CASSLQGADGYTF. The CDR3 DNA is TGCGCCAGCAGCCTGCAGGGGGCGGATGGCTACACCTTC.

The chain links TRBV28 to TRBJ2-1; 10 nucleotides align to TRBD2. Germline V gene data show CDR1 as MDHEN and CDR2 as SYDVKM. V was clipped by 6 bases and J by 3 bases; unmatched bases: 2. The CDR3 contains 14 residues. In DNA form, the CDR3 reads TGTGCCAGCAGAGGGACTAGCGACTACAATGAGCAGTTCTTC. Translating it yields CASRGTSDYNEQFF.

The chain uses TRBV7-6 and TRBJ2-1; TRBD1 matches 9 bases. After removal of 5 bases from V and 5 bases from J, the junction contained 13 bases not matched to a gene. CDR1 is SGHVS and CDR2 is FNYEAQ in the germline V gene. This CDR3 region has 17 residues. The CDR3 sequence: CASSPRGLGQGNNEQFF. CDR3 DNA: TGTGCCAGCAGCCCCCGGGGTTTGGGACAGGGAAACAATGAGCAGTTCTTC.

The chain combines TRBV19 with TRBJ1-1; 7 positions agree with TRBD1. The J segment lost 7 bases and the V segment lost 2 bases, leaving 4 bases of the junction unmatched. This CDR3 comprises 13 residues. Germline values: CDR1 LNHDA, CDR2 SQIVND (reference sequence). The CDR3 sequence: CASSIQGGFEAFF. CDR3 coding DNA: TGTGCCAGTAGTATACAGGGGGGATTTGAAGCTTTCTTT.

The chain links TRBV9 to TRBJ1-6; 8 bases line up with TRBD1. Germline V gives CDR1 SGDLS, CDR2 YYNGEE. The J segment lost 7 bases and the V segment lost 2 bases, leaving 8 bases of the junction unmatched. The CDR3 spans 16 residues. CDR3 nucleotide sequence: TGTGCCAGCAGCGTTAGCCAGGGGGCTTTAAATTCACCCCTCCACTTT. Protein sequence: CASSVSQGALNSPLHF. Based on the CDR3 plus reference TRBV9 and TRBJ1-6, the full variable domain is DSGVTQTPKHLITATGQRVTLRCSPRSGDLSVYWYQQSLDQGLQFLIQYYNGEERAKGNILERFSAQQFPDLHSELNLSSLELGDSALYFCASSVSQGALNSPLHFGNGTRLTVT.

The rearrangement uses TRBV28 and TRBJ2-5; unclear D gene. From germline, CDR1 is MDHEN and CDR2 SYDVKM. CDR3 length: 12 residues. Trimming removed 4 bases from V and 4 bases from J, with 7 bases in between. The CDR3 nucleotides are TGTGCCAGCAGTTCCGTGGTAGAGACCCAGTACTTC. Its protein product is CASSSVVETQYF. The whole variable domain, filled in from reference TRBV28 and TRBJ2-5, reads DVKVTQSSRYLVKRTGEKVFLECVQDMDHENMFWYRQDPGLGLRLIYFSYDVKMKEKGDIPEGYSVSREKKERFSLILESASTNQTSMYLCASSSVVETQYFGPGTRLLVL.

This clone was found a few times. The chain combines TRBV11-2 with TRBJ2-1; TRBD2 agrees at 7 bases. Germline CDR1 is SGHAT and CDR2 is FQNNGV. The CDR3 spans 14 residues. V lost 6 bases and J lost 9; bases outside the gene matches: 11. The CDR3 nucleotides are TGTGCCAGCAGTCCCTGGGGGAGGGCTGTTGAGCAGTTCTTC. It specifies CASSPWGRAVEQFF.

The V call is TRBV7-9, the J call TRBJ2-7, with D unclear. The CDR3 sequence is 13 residues long. CDR1 SEHNR and CDR2 FQNEAQ come from the germline V gene (reference sequence). Deletions cut 4 bases from V and 1 base from J, with 8 bases between. DNA for the CDR3: TGTGCCAGCAGCTCGGACCTTTCCTACGAGCAGTACTTC. Protein: CASSSDLSYEQYF. The full variable domain, with the rest looked up from reference TRBV7-9 and TRBJ2-7, is DTGVSQNPRHKITKRGQNVTFRCDPISEHNRLYWYRQTLGQGPEFLTYFQNEAQLEKSRLLSDRFSAERPKGSFSTLEIQRTEQGDSAMYLCASSSDLSYEQYFGPGTRLTVT.

The chain has TRBV5-8 and TRBJ2-3; the D is unclear. The CDR3 covers 13 residues. Germline CDR1 and CDR2: SGHTS and YDEGEE. The V gene lost 9 bases and the J gene lost 2 bases, with 13 bases spanning the gap. CDR3 in DNA: TGTGCCACGATAGACGCAATCACAGATACGCAGTATTTT. Translation gives CATIDAITDTQYF.

The J gene is TRBJ2-7, the V gene TRBV2, with no clear D. The CDR3 runs to 15 residues. Germline V CDR1 and CDR2: SNHLY, FYNNEI. Trimming shortened V by 2 bases and J by 6 bases, and 17 bases separated the two germline ends. The CDR3 loop is CASSERLGLWGEQYF. The CDR3 DNA is TGTGCCAGCAGTGAAAGGCTAGGCTTATGGGGCGAGCAGTACTTC. The whole variable domain, filled in from reference TRBV2 and TRBJ2-7, reads EPEVTQTPSHQVTQMGQEVILRCVPISNHLYFYWYRQILGQKVEFLVSFYNNEISEKSEIFDDQFSVERPDGSNFTLKIRSTKLEDSAMYFCASSERLGLWGEQYFGPGTRLTVT.

V is TRBV4-1 and J is TRBJ1-6; the match to TRBD1 covers 7 bases. The CDR3 has 17 residues. Trimming took 1 base from V and 4 from J; bases not matched to a gene: 7. Per germline, CDR1 MGHRA and CDR2 YSYEKL. CDR3 sequence: CASSQGVRDRYNSPLHF. The CDR3 DNA reads as TGCGCCAGCAGCCAAGGGGTTCGGGACAGATATAATTCACCCCTCCACTTT.

This clone was counted a single time. The genes are TRBV6-2 or TRBV6-3 and TRBJ2-1, with D possibly matching TRBD1 (5 bases). Trimming pared 0 bases from V and 2 bases from J, leaving 11 bases between. Germline values: CDR1 MNHEY, CDR2 SVGEGT. The CDR3 loop spans 16 amino acids. The CDR3 DNA is TGTGCCAGCAGTTACTCTGGGGCAGGGACCTACAATGAGCAGTTCTTC. This codes for CASSYSGAGTYNEQFF.

The chain has TRBV4-1 and TRBJ2-1; no firm D call. The CDR3 sequence is 14 residues long. Per germline, CDR1 MGHRA and CDR2 YSYEKL. Trimming took off 4 bases at V and 2 bases at J, with 9 bases between the two ends. This CDR3 is CASSPTTPYNEQFF. CDR3 nucleotide sequence: TGCGCCAGCAGCCCTACTACCCCCTACAATGAGCAGTTCTTC.

The chain joins TRBV6-5 to TRBJ2-1; 10 positions agree with TRBD2. V lost 6 bases to trimming and J lost 7 bases; unmatched junction nucleotides: 9. CDR3 size: 15 residues. The V gene's germline CDR1 is MNHEY and CDR2 SVGAGI. CDR3 coding DNA: TGTGCCAGCAGCACAATAGCGGGAGGAAGTAATGAGCAGTTCTTC. It encodes CASSTIAGGSNEQFF.

The CDR3 nucleotides read TGTGCCAGCAGTTCTTTCCGGGGGGCTGGGGAGACCCAGTACTTC. Its translation is CASSSFRGAGETQYF. V and J are TRBV6-5 and TRBJ2-5, with D possibly matching TRBD2 (7 bases). Germline lookup yields CDR1 MNHEY and CDR2 SVGAGI. With 4 bases removed from V and 5 bases from J, the gap between germline ends came to 17 bases. The CDR3 is made up of 15 amino acids.

The CDR3, as DNA: TGCGCCAGCAGCCAAGACCCTAGCGGGACGGTGGGCACAGATACGCAGTATTTT. Encoded protein: CASSQDPSGTVGTDTQYF. The chain links TRBV4-1 to TRBJ2-3, with 9 bases that match TRBD2. Germline V CDR1 and CDR2: MGHRA, YSYEKL. V lost 0 bases and J lost 1; bases outside the gene matches: 8. CDR3 length: 18 amino acids.

This clone turned up a few times. This rearrangement joins TRBV6-5 to TRBJ2-7, with D perhaps being TRBD1 or TRBD2 (5 bases each). The V gene lost 7 bases and the J gene lost 2 bases, with 12 bases spanning the gap. Germline lookup yields CDR1 MNHEY and CDR2 SVGAGI. The CDR3 extends over 13 amino acids. The CDR3 nucleotides read TGTGCCAGCATCGGGGCAGCCACCTACGAGCAGTACTTC. Residues: CASIGAATYEQYF.

V gene TRBV27 combines with J gene TRBJ2-1, with 10 bases that match TRBD2. CDR1 and CDR2 (germline): MNHEY, SMNVEV (reference sequence). The junction had 13 bases not matched to a gene; V was cut back by 5 bases and J by 6 bases. The CDR3 has 17 residues. CDR3 sequence: CASSHDSAGGWFNEQFF. CDR3 coding DNA: TGTGCCAGCAGTCATGATTCAGCGGGAGGGTGGTTCAATGAGCAGTTCTTC.

This clone was observed once. This chain uses TRBV7-9 with TRBJ1-5; D is possibly TRBD1 (5 bases). The germline CDR1 and CDR2 sequences are SEHNR and FQNEAQ (reference sequence). Deletions cut 2 bases from V and 3 bases from J, with 8 bases between. This CDR3 region has 14 residues. The CDR3 sequence is CASSLSGTNQPQHF. The CDR3 nucleotides read TGTGCCAGCAGCTTATCAGGGACCAATCAGCCCCAGCATTTT.

V and J are TRBV6-5 and TRBJ1-6; D may be TRBD1 (5 bases). Germline loops: CDR1 MNHEY, CDR2 SVGAGI. The CDR3 is made up of 13 amino acids. V was trimmed by 4 bases and J by 6 bases, leaving 7 bases between them. The CDR3 region has the DNA TGTGCCAGCAGTTTGGACATTAATTCACCCCTCCACTTT. It yields the protein CASSLDINSPLHF.

V is TRBV29-1 and J is TRBJ1-1; D ambiguous. Germline CDR1 reads SQVTM; CDR2 reads ANQGSEA. Trimming left V 4 bases short and J 8 bases short, with 14 bases between. This CDR3 is built from 12 residues. The CDR3: CSVGRAASEAFF. Here the CDR3 DNA reads TGCAGCGTTGGAAGGGCGGCATCGGAAGCTTTCTTT.

Concerning this clone: Other DNA sequences in the same sample also yield this CDR3. This chain joins TRBV30 and TRBJ1-5; D is undetermined. V lost 1 base and J 0 bases, leaving 4 bases between the germline ends. Germline-derived CDR1 and CDR2 are GTSNPN and SVGIG (reference sequence). This CDR3 region has 13 residues. CDR3 nucleotide sequence: TGTGCCTGGAGTGCTGATAGCAATCAGCCCCAGCATTTT. Protein: CAWSADSNQPQHF.